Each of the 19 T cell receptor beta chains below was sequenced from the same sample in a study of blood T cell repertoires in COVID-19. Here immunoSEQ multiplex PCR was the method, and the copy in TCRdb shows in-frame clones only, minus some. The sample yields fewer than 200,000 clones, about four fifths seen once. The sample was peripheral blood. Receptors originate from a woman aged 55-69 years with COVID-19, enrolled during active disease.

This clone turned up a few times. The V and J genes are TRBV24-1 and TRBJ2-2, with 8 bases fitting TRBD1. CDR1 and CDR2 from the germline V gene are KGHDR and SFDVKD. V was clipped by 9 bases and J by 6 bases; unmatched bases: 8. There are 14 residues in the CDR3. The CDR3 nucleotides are TGTGCCACCCGGCAGGGGGCGCAATCCGGGGAGCTGTTTTTT. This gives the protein CATRQGAQSGELFF.

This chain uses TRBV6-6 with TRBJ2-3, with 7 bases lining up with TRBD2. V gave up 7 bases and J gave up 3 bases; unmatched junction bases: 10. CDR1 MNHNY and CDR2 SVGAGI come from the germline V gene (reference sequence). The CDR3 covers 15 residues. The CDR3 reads CASIKERESTDTQYF. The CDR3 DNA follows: TGTGCCAGCATTAAAGAGCGGGAAAGTACAGATACGCAGTATTTT.

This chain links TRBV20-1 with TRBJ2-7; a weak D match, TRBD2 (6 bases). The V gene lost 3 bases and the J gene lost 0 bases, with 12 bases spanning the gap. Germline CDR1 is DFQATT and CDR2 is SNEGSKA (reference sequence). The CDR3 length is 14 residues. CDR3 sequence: CSASSGLFSYEQYF. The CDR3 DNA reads TGCAGTGCTAGTTCAGGACTATTCTCCTACGAGCAGTACTTC.

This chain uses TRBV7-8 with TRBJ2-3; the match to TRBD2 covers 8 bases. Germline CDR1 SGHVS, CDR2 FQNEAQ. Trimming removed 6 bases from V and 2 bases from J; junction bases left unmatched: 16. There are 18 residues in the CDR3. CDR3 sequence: CASRPNPAKRGPTDTQYF. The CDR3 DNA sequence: TGTGCCAGCAGACCTAACCCCGCCAAGCGGGGGCCCACAGATACGCAGTATTTT.

The CDR3 sequence: CASSHRSGVTYEQYF. DNA for the CDR3: TGTGCCAGCAGTCACCGTAGCGGGGTAACCTACGAGCAGTACTTC. The rearrangement uses TRBV2 and TRBJ2-7; 8 bases are a match to TRBD2. The germline V gene encodes CDR1 SNHLY and CDR2 FYNNEI. J gave up 2 bases and V 5 bases, and 8 bases lay outside the gene matches. This CDR3 contains 15 residues.

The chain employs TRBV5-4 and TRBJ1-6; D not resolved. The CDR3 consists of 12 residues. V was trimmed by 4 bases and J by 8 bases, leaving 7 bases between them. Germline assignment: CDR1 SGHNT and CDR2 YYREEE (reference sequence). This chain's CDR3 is CASSSPDSPLHF. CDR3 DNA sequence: TGTGCCAGCAGCAGCCCGGATTCACCCCTCCACTTT.

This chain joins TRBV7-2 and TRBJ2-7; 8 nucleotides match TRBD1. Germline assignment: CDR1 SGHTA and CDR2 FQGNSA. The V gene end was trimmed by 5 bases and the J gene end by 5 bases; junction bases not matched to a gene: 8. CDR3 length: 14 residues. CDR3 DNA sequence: TGTGCCAGCAGCCCCGGACAGGGTAACCACGAGCAGTACTTC. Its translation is CASSPGQGNHEQYF.

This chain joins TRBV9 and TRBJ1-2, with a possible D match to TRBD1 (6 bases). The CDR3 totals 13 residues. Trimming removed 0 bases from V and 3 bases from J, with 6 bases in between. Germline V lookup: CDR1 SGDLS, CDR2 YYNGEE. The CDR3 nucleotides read TGTGCCAGCAGCGTAGGGACAGACTATGGCTACACCTTC. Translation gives CASSVGTDYGYTF.

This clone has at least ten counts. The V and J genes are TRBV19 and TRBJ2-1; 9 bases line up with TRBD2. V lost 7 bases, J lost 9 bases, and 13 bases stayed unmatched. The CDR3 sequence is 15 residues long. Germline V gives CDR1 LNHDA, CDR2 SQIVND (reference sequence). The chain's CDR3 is CASTPGTSCFVEQFF. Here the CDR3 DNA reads TGTGCCAGTACTCCCGGGACTAGCTGTTTTGTTGAGCAGTTCTTC.

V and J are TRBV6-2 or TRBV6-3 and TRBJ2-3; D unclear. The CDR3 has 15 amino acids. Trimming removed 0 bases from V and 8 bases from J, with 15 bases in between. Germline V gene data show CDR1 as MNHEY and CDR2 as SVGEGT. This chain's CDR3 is CASSYSTLRLGTQYF. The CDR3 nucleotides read TGTGCCAGCAGTTACTCGACTCTTCGGTTAGGTACGCAGTATTTT.

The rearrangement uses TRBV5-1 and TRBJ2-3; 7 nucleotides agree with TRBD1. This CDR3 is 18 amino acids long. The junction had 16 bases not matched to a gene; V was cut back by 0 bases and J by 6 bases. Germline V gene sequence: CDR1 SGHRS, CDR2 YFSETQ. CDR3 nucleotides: TGCGCCAGCAGCTTGGGACCGGGACAGAGGGGCGTTTCCGATACGCAGTATTTT. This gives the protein CASSLGPGQRGVSDTQYF.

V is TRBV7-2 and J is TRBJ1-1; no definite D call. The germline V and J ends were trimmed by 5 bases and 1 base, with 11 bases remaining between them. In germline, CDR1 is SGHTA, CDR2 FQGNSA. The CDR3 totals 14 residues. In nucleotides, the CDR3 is TGTGCCAGCAGCCTCTACAGTAAGAACACTGAAGCTTTCTTT. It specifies CASSLYSKNTEAFF.

CDR3 residues: CASSTVSAGVSETQYF. The CDR3 nucleotides are TGTGCCAGCAGCACCGTCTCAGCGGGAGTATCAGAGACCCAGTACTTC. This rearrangement joins TRBV9 to TRBJ2-5, with TRBD2 matching over 8 bases. The CDR3 has 16 amino acids. V lost 4 bases and J lost 4; bases outside the gene matches: 12. Germline CDR1 SGDLS, CDR2 YYNGEE.

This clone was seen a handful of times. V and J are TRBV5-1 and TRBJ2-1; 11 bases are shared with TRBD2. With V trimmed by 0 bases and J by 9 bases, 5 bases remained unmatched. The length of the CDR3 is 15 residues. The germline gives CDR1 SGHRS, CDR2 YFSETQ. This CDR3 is CASSLAGLAGGEQFF. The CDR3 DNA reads TGCGCCAGCAGCTTGGCTGGGCTAGCGGGGGGTGAGCAGTTCTTC.

The CDR3 bases are TGCGCCAGCAGCCTCCACAGACAGGGGACAATATACGAGCAGTACTTC. Protein: CASSLHRQGTIYEQYF. The chain carries TRBV4-3 and TRBJ2-7; TRBD1 agrees at 8 bases. J gave up 4 bases and V 4 bases, and 12 bases lay outside the gene matches. Germline CDR1 is LGHNA and CDR2 is YSLEER. CDR3 length: 16 amino acids.

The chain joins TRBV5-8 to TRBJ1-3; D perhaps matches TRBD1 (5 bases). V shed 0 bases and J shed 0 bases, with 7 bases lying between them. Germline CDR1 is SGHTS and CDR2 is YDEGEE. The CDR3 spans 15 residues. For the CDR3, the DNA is TGTGCCAGCAGCTTGGACAGGTTCTCTGGAAACACCATATATTTT. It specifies CASSLDRFSGNTIYF. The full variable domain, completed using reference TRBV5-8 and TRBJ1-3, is EAGVTQSPTHLIKTRGQQATLRCSPISGHTSVYWYQQALGLGLQFLLWYDEGEERNRGNFPPRFSGRQFPNYSSELNVNALELEDSALYLCASSLDRFSGNTIYFGEGSWLTVV.

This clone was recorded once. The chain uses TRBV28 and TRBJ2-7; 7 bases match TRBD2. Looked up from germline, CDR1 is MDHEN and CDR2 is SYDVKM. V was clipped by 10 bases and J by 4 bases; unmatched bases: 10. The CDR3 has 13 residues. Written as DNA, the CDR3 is TGTGCCACCGACAGCGGGAATGTATACGAGCAGTACTTC. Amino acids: CATDSGNVYEQYF.

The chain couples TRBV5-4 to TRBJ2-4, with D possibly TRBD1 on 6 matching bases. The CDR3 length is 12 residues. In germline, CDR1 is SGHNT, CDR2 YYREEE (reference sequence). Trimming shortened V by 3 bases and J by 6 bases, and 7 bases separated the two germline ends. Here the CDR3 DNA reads TGTGCCAGCAGCTCGGACAGAAACATTCAGTACTTC. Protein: CASSSDRNIQYF.

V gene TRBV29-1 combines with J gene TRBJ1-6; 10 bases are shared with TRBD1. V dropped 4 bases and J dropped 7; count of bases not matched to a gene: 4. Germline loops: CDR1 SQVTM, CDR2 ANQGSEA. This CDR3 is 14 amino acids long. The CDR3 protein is CSVAGQGKNSPLHF. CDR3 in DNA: TGCAGCGTTGCGGGACAGGGGAAAAATTCACCCCTCCACTTT.